These T cell receptor beta chains were read from a single sample in a study of early T cells in non-severe SARS-CoV-2 infection. TCRdb reprocessed the 5' RACE reads via MiXCR and lists one record per CDR3 protein. The data show tens of thousands of distinct CDR3 sequences, around an eighth seen once. The sample was whole blood. The receptors here all came from an adult who was a healthcare worker with PCR-confirmed SARS-CoV-2 infection or an uninfected control (not recorded which). Each CDR3 is given with its conserved first and last residue. Each record gives: V gene, clone size, D gene, J gene, CDR3 DNA, CDR3 protein. A D gene is named only where the DNA matches it firmly. Clone sizes are given selectively: once, few, many, or a class where the clone is expanded.

V gene: TRBV4-1; clone size: -; D gene: -; J gene: TRBJ2-7; CDR3 DNA: TGCGCCAGCAGCCAAGCGCGGACGCGGGGCTACGAGCAGTACTTC; CDR3 protein: CASSQARTRGYEQYF
V gene: TRBV5-5; clone size: many; D gene: -; J gene: TRBJ2-3; CDR3 DNA: TGTGCCAGCAGTCAAGCCGGGACGTATAGGACAGATACGCAGTATTTT; CDR3 protein: CASSQAGTYRTDTQYF
V gene: TRBV7-3; clone size: few; D gene: TRBD2; J gene: TRBJ2-2; CDR3 DNA: TGTGCCAGCAGCCCGACCCGGACTAGCGCCGGGGAGCTGTTTTTT; CDR3 protein: CASSPTRTSAGELFF
V gene: TRBV7-2; clone size: once; D gene: -; J gene: TRBJ1-5; CDR3 DNA: TGTGCCAGCAGCTTAGTTGGGGGGCTTTCGCCCCAGCATTTT; CDR3 protein: CASSLVGGLSPQHF
V gene: TRBV7-3; clone size: -; D gene: TRBD1; J gene: TRBJ2-5; CDR3 DNA: TGTGCCAGCAGCCTTAACAGGGGGGAGACCCAGTACTTC; CDR3 protein: CASSLNRGETQYF
V gene: TRBV7-9; clone size: many; D gene: -; J gene: TRBJ1-3; CDR3 DNA: TGTGCCAGCAGCTTCGGAGGAAACACCATATATTTT; CDR3 protein: CASSFGGNTIYF
V gene: TRBV3-1; clone size: few; D gene: TRBD2; J gene: TRBJ2-2; CDR3 DNA: TGTGCCAGCAGCCAAGGACTCCTAGCGGGACCCGGGGAGCTGTTTTTT; CDR3 protein: CASSQGLLAGPGELFF
V gene: TRBV4-2; clone size: few; D gene: TRBD2; J gene: TRBJ2-7; CDR3 DNA: TGTGCCAGCAGAGAGCGGGAGGGCAGCTCCTACGAGCAGTACTTC; CDR3 protein: CASREREGSSYEQYF
V gene: TRBV29-1; clone size: many; D gene: -; J gene: TRBJ2-7; CDR3 DNA: TGCAGCGTCAGACAAGGGGCATCCTACGAGCAGTACTTC; CDR3 protein: CSVRQGASYEQYF
V gene: TRBV9; clone size: -; D gene: TRBD1; J gene: TRBJ2-7; CDR3 DNA: TGTGCCAGCAGCGTAGCCCCAGGGGGCTACGAGCAGTACTTC; CDR3 protein: CASSVAPGGYEQYF
V gene: TRBV6-5; clone size: -; D gene: -; J gene: TRBJ2-5; CDR3 DNA: TGTGCCAGCAGATCAACGGCAGAGACCCAGTACTTC; CDR3 protein: CASRSTAETQYF
V gene: TRBV11-3; clone size: -; D gene: -; J gene: TRBJ2-7; CDR3 DNA: TGTGCCAGCAGCTTACCAGGGGAAGGGTCCTACGAGCAGTACTTC; CDR3 protein: CASSLPGEGSYEQYF
V gene: TRBV5-1; clone size: -; D gene: -; J gene: TRBJ2-7; CDR3 DNA: TGCGCCAGCAGCTTGGACACAGGCTCCTACGAGCAGTACTTC; CDR3 protein: CASSLDTGSYEQYF
V gene: TRBV29-1; clone size: few; D gene: -; J gene: TRBJ2-2; CDR3 DNA: TGCAGCGTTGTCCCTGGGGGGGCCGGCGGGGAGCTGTTTTTT; CDR3 protein: CSVVPGGAGGELFF
V gene: TRBV6-1; clone size: -; D gene: -; J gene: TRBJ1-5; CDR3 DNA: TGTGCCAGCCGGGGGGTCGGGCATTTT; CDR3 protein: CASRGVGHF
V gene: TRBV6-5; clone size: few; D gene: -; J gene: TRBJ2-7; CDR3 DNA: TGTGCCAGCAGTCTGACAGGCGGAAAATACGAGCAGTACTTC; CDR3 protein: CASSLTGGKYEQYF
V gene: TRBV12-3/TRBV12-4; clone size: -; D gene: -; J gene: TRBJ2-3; CDR3 DNA: TGTGCCAGCAGTTTACCAGGGGGGGGCACAGATACGCAGTATTTT; CDR3 protein: CASSLPGGGTDTQYF
V gene: TRBV18; clone size: many; D gene: -; J gene: TRBJ1-2; CDR3 DNA: TGTGCCAGCTCACCAGACAGCGGCTATGGCTACACCTTC; CDR3 protein: CASSPDSGYGYTF
V gene: TRBV20-1; clone size: many; D gene: TRBD1; J gene: TRBJ1-6; CDR3 DNA: TGCAGTGCGGGGGGACAGGGTAGTTCACCCCTCCACTTT; CDR3 protein: CSAGGQGSSPLHF
V gene: TRBV18; clone size: -; D gene: -; J gene: TRBJ2-5; CDR3 DNA: TGTGCCAGCTCACGCGGTATGAGCGGCGAGACCCAGTACTTC; CDR3 protein: CASSRGMSGETQYF
V gene: TRBV7-2; clone size: many; D gene: TRBD1; J gene: TRBJ1-5; CDR3 DNA: TGTGCCAGCAGCTTAGCGGTAGGACAGGGGCAGCCCCAGCATTTT; CDR3 protein: CASSLAVGQGQPQHF
V gene: TRBV11-2; clone size: few; D gene: -; J gene: TRBJ1-1; CDR3 DNA: TGTGCCAGCAGCTTAGCGGGGGTTCGGCACACTGAAGCTTTCTTT; CDR3 protein: CASSLAGVRHTEAFF
V gene: TRBV10-3; clone size: -; D gene: -; J gene: TRBJ2-7; CDR3 DNA: TGTGCCATCAGCTACGACAGACCCTACGAGCAGTACTTC; CDR3 protein: CAISYDRPYEQYF
V gene: TRBV2; clone size: -; D gene: TRBD1; J gene: TRBJ2-5; CDR3 DNA: TGTGCCAGCAGTGCGCAGGGGGCGATGCAAGAGACCCAGTACTTC; CDR3 protein: CASSAQGAMQETQYF
V gene: TRBV4-1; clone size: few; D gene: -; J gene: TRBJ1-3; CDR3 DNA: TGCGCCAGTTCCTCCAGGGTTCGGAACACCATATATTTT; CDR3 protein: CASSSRVRNTIYF
V gene: TRBV27; clone size: -; D gene: -; J gene: TRBJ2-6; CDR3 DNA: TGTGCCAGCAGGTCCCTAGCAACTGGGGCCAACGTCCTGACTTTC; CDR3 protein: CASRSLATGANVLTF
V gene: TRBV29-1; clone size: many; D gene: TRBD1; J gene: TRBJ2-2; CDR3 DNA: TGCAGCGTTGTCGAGGACAGGGCGAACGGGGAGCTGTTTTTT; CDR3 protein: CSVVEDRANGELFF
V gene: TRBV20-1; clone size: many; D gene: -; J gene: TRBJ1-5; CDR3 DNA: TGCAGTGCTGCCCCCCGGGCCTACCTTGGCTTATATGATCAGCCCCAGCATTTT; CDR3 protein: CSAAPRAYLGLYDQPQHF
V gene: TRBV5-1; clone size: -; D gene: -; J gene: TRBJ2-7; CDR3 DNA: TGCGCCAGCAGCCTAACTAGTCCAAGAGTCTACGAGCAGTACTTC; CDR3 protein: CASSLTSPRVYEQYF
V gene: TRBV2; clone size: many; D gene: TRBD1; J gene: TRBJ2-1; CDR3 DNA: TGTGCCAGCAGTGAATGGGACAGGCAGTTCTTC; CDR3 protein: CASSEWDRQFF
V gene: TRBV20-1; clone size: -; D gene: -; J gene: TRBJ2-1; CDR3 DNA: TGCAGTGCTGCCCGAGGTGGTAGCTCCTACAATGAGCAGTTCTTC; CDR3 protein: CSAARGGSSYNEQFF
V gene: TRBV11-2; clone size: many; D gene: -; J gene: TRBJ2-1; CDR3 DNA: TGTGCCAGCAGCTTAGATCGGGACTTCGCAAGCTCCTACAATGAGCAGTTCTTC; CDR3 protein: CASSLDRDFASSYNEQFF
V gene: TRBV2; clone size: few; D gene: -; J gene: TRBJ2-2; CDR3 DNA: TGTGCCAGCAGTATCCGGACTTTCACAAGGACCGGGGAGCTGTTTTTT; CDR3 protein: CASSIRTFTRTGELFF
V gene: TRBV20-1; clone size: -; D gene: -; J gene: TRBJ1-1; CDR3 DNA: TGCAGTGCTAGAGTGGCGGGAGCCATGAACACTGAAGCTTTCTTT; CDR3 protein: CSARVAGAMNTEAFF
V gene: TRBV5-5; clone size: few; D gene: TRBD1; J gene: TRBJ1-4; CDR3 DNA: TGTGCCAGCAGCACCGGACAGGGACATTCTGAAAAACTGTTTTTT; CDR3 protein: CASSTGQGHSEKLFF
V gene: TRBV15; clone size: many; D gene: -; J gene: TRBJ2-3; CDR3 DNA: TGTGCCACCAGTAATCTAGCCCTAGGGCAGTATTTT; CDR3 protein: CATSNLALGQYF
V gene: TRBV9; clone size: -; D gene: -; J gene: TRBJ1-2; CDR3 DNA: TGTGCCAGGCAGAACTATGGCTACACCTTC; CDR3 protein: CARQNYGYTF
V gene: TRBV29-1; clone size: many; D gene: -; J gene: TRBJ2-2; CDR3 DNA: TGCAGCGTTGTGCCGGGCCGCGGCACCGGGGAGCTGTTTTTT; CDR3 protein: CSVVPGRGTGELFF
V gene: TRBV11-2; clone size: many; D gene: TRBD1; J gene: TRBJ1-6; CDR3 DNA: TGTGCCAGCAGCTCTCGGCAGGGGGGGAGCTCCTATAATTCACCCCTCCACTTT; CDR3 protein: CASSSRQGGSSYNSPLHF
V gene: TRBV29-1; clone size: few; D gene: -; J gene: TRBJ2-1; CDR3 DNA: TGCAGCGTTGGAACGCCCAGGTACAATGAGCAGTTCTTC; CDR3 protein: CSVGTPRYNEQFF
V gene: TRBV6-6; clone size: few; D gene: -; J gene: TRBJ1-5; CDR3 DNA: TGTGCCAGCAACACGGGGGCGGGTCAGCCCCAGCATTTT; CDR3 protein: CASNTGAGQPQHF
V gene: TRBV5-5; clone size: many; D gene: TRBD2; J gene: TRBJ2-3; CDR3 DNA: TGTGCCAGCAGCTTGCTCCCACTAGCGGTGAGCACAGATACGCAGTATTTT; CDR3 protein: CASSLLPLAVSTDTQYF
V gene: TRBV29-1; clone size: -; D gene: TRBD2; J gene: TRBJ2-1; CDR3 DNA: TGCAGCGTTGGGCTAGCGGGGGCTCTGGGGGATGAGCAGTTCTTC; CDR3 protein: CSVGLAGALGDEQFF
V gene: TRBV20-1; clone size: -; D gene: -; J gene: TRBJ2-1; CDR3 DNA: TGCAGTGCGAGAGGGGACCATGAGCAGTTCTTC; CDR3 protein: CSARGDHEQFF
V gene: TRBV12-3/TRBV12-4; clone size: few; D gene: -; J gene: TRBJ2-5; CDR3 DNA: TGTGCCAGCAATACTAGGACCCGACGGGAGACCCAGTACTTC; CDR3 protein: CASNTRTRRETQYF
V gene: TRBV7-8; clone size: many; D gene: TRBD2; J gene: TRBJ2-1; CDR3 DNA: TGTGCCAGCAGCTTAGCAGTACTAGCGGGAGGGCCTTCCTACAATGAGCAGTTCTTC; CDR3 protein: CASSLAVLAGGPSYNEQFF
V gene: TRBV10-2; clone size: few; D gene: -; J gene: TRBJ1-5; CDR3 DNA: TGCGCCAGCAGTCCCGACAGCTATAGCAATCAGCCCCAGCATTTT; CDR3 protein: CASSPDSYSNQPQHF
V gene: TRBV12-3/TRBV12-4; clone size: -; D gene: -; J gene: TRBJ1-5; CDR3 DNA: TGTGCCAGCAGGGGGGGGACAACGCCTCAGGAGCCCCAGCATTTT; CDR3 protein: CASRGGTTPQEPQHF
V gene: TRBV5-1; clone size: -; D gene: -; J gene: TRBJ2-7; CDR3 DNA: TGCGCCAGCAGCTTGATTAGCTCCCCTTCCTACGAGCAGTACTTC; CDR3 protein: CASSLISSPSYEQYF
V gene: TRBV2; clone size: -; D gene: TRBD1; J gene: TRBJ1-3; CDR3 DNA: TGTGCCAGCAGCGGGACAGGGACTGGAAACACCATATATTTT; CDR3 protein: CASSGTGTGNTIYF
V gene: TRBV2; clone size: many; D gene: TRBD1; J gene: TRBJ1-5; CDR3 DNA: TGTGCCGCAGCAGACGGGACAGGGTATCAGCCCCAGCATTTT; CDR3 protein: CAAADGTGYQPQHF